Below, 2 T cell receptor beta chains from the same sample are listed, as sequenced in a study of shared clonotypes between healthy human individuals. Here immunoSEQ multiplex PCR was the method, and the copy in TCRdb shows in-frame clones only, minus some. This table has fewer than 1 million clones, about 96% appearing once. Naive CD8 cells, CD45RO-negative and positively selected for CCR7, excluded terminally differentiated effector memory CD45RA+ cells. The sequenced sample consisted of naive CD8+ T cells sorted from blood. Receptors were obtained from a man in his thirties or forties in good health.

The V and J genes are TRBV27 and TRBJ1-5; D remains ambiguous. CDR1 and CDR2 from the germline V gene are MNHEY and SMNVEV (reference sequence). Trimming took off 4 bases at V and 6 bases at J, with 13 bases between the two ends. CDR3 length equals 14 residues. The CDR3 DNA reads TGTGCCAGCAGTTCCGCCCAAATGGGTCAGCCCCAGCATTTT. Translating gives CASSSAQMGQPQHF.

The rearrangement joins TRBV10-2 to TRBJ2-1; D is undetermined. This CDR3 has 13 amino acids. Deletions cut 2 bases from V and 3 bases from J, with 5 bases between. Per the germline V gene, CDR1 is WSHSY and CDR2 is SAAADI. The CDR3 protein is CASSEGDYNEQFF. The CDR3 DNA sequence: TGCGCCAGCAGTGAGGGGGACTACAATGAGCAGTTCTTC.